This TCR beta chain came from a study of blood T cells in healthy people across ages. The V gene's germline CDR1 is MNHEY and CDR2 SVGAGI. The V and J ends lost 6 bases and 1 base, in that order; junction bases with no gene match: 4. The CDR3 is 14 amino acids. Alongside a J-beta primer mix, a sample-barcoded 5' primer served in a second PCR lasting about 6 to 11 cycles. From the 5' RACE reads, TCRdb called clonotypes with MiXCR, one entry per CDR3 protein. Seen here are 1 million to 1.2 million distinct CDR3 sequences, roughly two fifths observed once, and the top ten hold under 15%. This clonotype occurred many times.

Material: blood. The TCR originated in a man younger than 30 in good health. This chain joins TRBV6-5 and TRBJ2-3, with 7 bases matching TRBD2. The CDR3 DNA is TGTGCCAGCAGGGGAGGGTTAGGCACAGATACGCAGTATTTT. Its translation is CASRGGLGTDTQYF.